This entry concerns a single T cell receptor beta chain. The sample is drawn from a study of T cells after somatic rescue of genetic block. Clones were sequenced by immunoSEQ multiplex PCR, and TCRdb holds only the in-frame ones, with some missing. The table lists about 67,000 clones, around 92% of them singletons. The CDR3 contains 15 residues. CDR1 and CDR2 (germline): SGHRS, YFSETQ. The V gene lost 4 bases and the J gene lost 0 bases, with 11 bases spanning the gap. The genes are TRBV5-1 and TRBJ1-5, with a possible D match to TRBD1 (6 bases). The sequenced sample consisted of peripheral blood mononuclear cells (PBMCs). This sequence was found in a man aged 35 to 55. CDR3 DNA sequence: TGCGCCAGCAGCGAGGGGGACACTAGCAATCAGCCCCAGCATTTT. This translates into CASSEGDTSNQPQHF.